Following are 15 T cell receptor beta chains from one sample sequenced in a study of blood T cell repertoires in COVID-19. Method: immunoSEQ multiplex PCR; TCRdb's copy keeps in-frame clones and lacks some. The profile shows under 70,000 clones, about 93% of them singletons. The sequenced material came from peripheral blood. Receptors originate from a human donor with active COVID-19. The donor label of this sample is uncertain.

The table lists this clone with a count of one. CDR3 in amino acids: CASTSMMGQGDGEQYF. CDR3 DNA: TGTGCCAGCACCTCGATGATGGGGCAGGGGGATGGCGAGCAGTACTTC. The genes are TRBV28 and TRBJ2-7; TRBD1 agrees at 7 bases. The CDR3 runs to 16 residues. Germline V lookup: CDR1 MDHEN, CDR2 SYDVKM. The trim removed 7 bases at V and 6 bases at J, leaving 18 bases unmatched.

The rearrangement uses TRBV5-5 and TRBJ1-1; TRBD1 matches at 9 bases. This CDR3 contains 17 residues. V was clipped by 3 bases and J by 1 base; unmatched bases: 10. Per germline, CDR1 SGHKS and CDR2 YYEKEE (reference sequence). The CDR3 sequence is CASSYAPGQGRNTEAFF. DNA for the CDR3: TGTGCCAGCAGCTACGCTCCTGGACAGGGGAGGAACACTGAAGCTTTCTTT.

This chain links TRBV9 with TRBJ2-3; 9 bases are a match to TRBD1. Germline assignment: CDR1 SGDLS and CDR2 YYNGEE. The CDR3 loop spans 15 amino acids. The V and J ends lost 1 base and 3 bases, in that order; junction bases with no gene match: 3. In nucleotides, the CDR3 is TGTGCCAGCAGCGTACGGGACAGGGCTACAGATACGCAGTATTTT. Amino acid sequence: CASSVRDRATDTQYF.

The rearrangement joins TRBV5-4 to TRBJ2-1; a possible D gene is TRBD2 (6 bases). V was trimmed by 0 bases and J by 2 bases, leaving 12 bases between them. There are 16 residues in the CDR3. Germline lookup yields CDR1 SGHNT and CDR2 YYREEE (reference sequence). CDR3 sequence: CASSLELARTYNEQFF. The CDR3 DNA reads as TGTGCCAGCAGCTTGGAACTAGCCCGAACCTACAATGAGCAGTTCTTC.

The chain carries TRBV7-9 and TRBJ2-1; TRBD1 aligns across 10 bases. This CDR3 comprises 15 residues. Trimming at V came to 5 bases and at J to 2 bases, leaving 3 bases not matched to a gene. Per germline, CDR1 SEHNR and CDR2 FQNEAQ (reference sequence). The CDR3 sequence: CASSRTGGPYNEQFF. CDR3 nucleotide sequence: TGTGCCAGCAGCCGGACAGGGGGTCCCTACAATGAGCAGTTCTTC. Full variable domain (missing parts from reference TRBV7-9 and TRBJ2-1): DTGVSQNPRHKITKRGQNVTFRCDPISEHNRLYWYRQTLGQGPEFLTYFQNEAQLEKSRLLSDRFSAERPKGSFSTLEIQRTEQGDSAMYLCASSRTGGPYNEQFFGPGTRLTVL.

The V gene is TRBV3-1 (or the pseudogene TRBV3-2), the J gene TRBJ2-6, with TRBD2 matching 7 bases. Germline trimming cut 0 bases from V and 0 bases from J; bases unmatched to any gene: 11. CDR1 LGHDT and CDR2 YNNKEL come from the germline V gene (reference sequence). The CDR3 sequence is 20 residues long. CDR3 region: CASSQELFSGFTSGANVLTF. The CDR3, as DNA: TGTGCCAGCAGCCAAGAGCTCTTTAGCGGGTTTACCTCTGGGGCCAACGTCCTGACTTTC.

CDR3 in DNA: TGCGCCAGCAAAAACCCCGGGACAGGGAGCTATGGCTACACCTTC. Translated: CASKNPGTGSYGYTF. The chain joins TRBV5-1 to TRBJ1-2, with TRBD1 matching 9 bases. Germline lookup yields CDR1 SGHRS and CDR2 YFSETQ. The CDR3 runs 15 residues. The V gene end was trimmed by 6 bases and the J gene end by 4 bases; junction bases not matched to a gene: 10.

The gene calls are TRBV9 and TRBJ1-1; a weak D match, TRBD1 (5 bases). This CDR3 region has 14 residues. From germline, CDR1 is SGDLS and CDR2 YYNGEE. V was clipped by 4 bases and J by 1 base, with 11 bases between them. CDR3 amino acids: CASSPLGANTEAFF. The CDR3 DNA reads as TGTGCCAGCAGCCCCTTAGGGGCGAACACTGAAGCTTTCTTT.

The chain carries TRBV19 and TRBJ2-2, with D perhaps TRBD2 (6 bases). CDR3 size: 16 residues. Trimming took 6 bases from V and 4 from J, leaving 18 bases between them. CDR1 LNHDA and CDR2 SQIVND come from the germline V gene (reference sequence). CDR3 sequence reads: CASSEGRSLRTGELFF. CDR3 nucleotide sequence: TGTGCCAGTAGCGAAGGGAGGTCGCTTCGCACCGGGGAGCTGTTTTTT.

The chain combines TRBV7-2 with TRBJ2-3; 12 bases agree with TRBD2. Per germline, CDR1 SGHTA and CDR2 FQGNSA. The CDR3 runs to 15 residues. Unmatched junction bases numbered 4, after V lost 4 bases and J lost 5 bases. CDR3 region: CASSWTSGVGDTQYF. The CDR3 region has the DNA TGTGCCAGCAGCTGGACTAGCGGGGTCGGAGATACGCAGTATTTT.

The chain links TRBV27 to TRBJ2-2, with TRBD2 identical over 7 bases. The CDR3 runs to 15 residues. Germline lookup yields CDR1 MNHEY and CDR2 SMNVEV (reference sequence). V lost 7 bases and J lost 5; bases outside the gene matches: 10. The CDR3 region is CASTPWAGETGELFF. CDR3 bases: TGTGCCAGCACCCCATGGGCGGGAGAGACCGGGGAGCTGTTTTTT.

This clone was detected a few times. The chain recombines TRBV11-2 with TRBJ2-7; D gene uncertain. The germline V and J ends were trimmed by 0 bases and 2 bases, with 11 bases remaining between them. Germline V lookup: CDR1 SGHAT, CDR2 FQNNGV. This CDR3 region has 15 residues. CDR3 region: CASSLDQNSAYEQYV. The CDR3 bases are TGTGCCAGCAGCTTAGATCAAAATAGTGCCTACGAGCAGTACGTC.

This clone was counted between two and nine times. The CDR3 sequence is CASSQRGADRAGEKLFF. CDR3 nucleotide sequence: TGTGCCAGCAGCCAACGCGGGGCTGACAGGGCTGGAGAAAAACTGTTTTTT. V is TRBV21-1 and J is TRBJ1-4; no DNA check was done on the table's D call, TRBD1. TRBV21-1 is tagged as a pseudogene. This CDR3 has 17 amino acids.

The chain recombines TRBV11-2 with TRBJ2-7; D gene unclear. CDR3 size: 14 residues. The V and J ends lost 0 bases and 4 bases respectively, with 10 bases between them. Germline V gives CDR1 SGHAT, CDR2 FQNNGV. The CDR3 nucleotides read TGTGCCAGCAGCTTAGACCCCGTCTTGTACGAGCAGTACGTC. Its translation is CASSLDPVLYEQYV.

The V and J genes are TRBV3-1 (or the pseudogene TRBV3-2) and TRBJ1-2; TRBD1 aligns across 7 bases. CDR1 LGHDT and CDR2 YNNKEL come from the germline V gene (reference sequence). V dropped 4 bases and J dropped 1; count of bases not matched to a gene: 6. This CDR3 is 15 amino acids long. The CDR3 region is CASSPRTGNNYGYTF. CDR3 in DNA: TGTGCCAGCAGCCCCCGGACAGGAAATAACTATGGCTACACCTTC.